The 10 T cell receptor beta chains listed next were all sequenced from one sample in a study of OX40 agonist ivuxolimab in advanced cancers. TCRdb's copy holds only in-frame clones and misses some; the assay was immunoSEQ multiplex PCR. The data contain over 50,000 clones, roughly 87% of them singletons. Sample: CD4+ or CD8+ T cells sorted from blood, taken in a trial of the OX40 agonist ivuxolimab. These receptors originate from an adult with an advanced solid tumor such as melanoma, head and neck, liver or kidney cancer.

This clone has a single count. CDR3 DNA sequence: TGTGCCATCAGTGGTCCCGGACAGAATTATGGCTACACCTTC. Its protein is CAISGPGQNYGYTF. V is TRBV10-3 and J is TRBJ1-2; tentatively, D is TRBD1 (6 bases). The germline V gene has CDR1 ENHRY and CDR2 SYGVKD. Between the trimmed V and J ends, which lost 4 bases and 5 bases, there was a span of 14 bases. The CDR3 is 14 amino acids.

The rearrangement joins TRBV4-1 to TRBJ2-5, with D unresolved. The V and J ends lost 0 bases and 9 bases respectively, with 11 bases between them. The CDR3 consists of 13 residues. Germline V CDR1 and CDR2: MGHRA, YSYEKL. CDR3 in DNA: TGCGCCAGCAGCCAAGATCACCCCCCGGCCCAGTACTTC. Its protein product is CASSQDHPPAQYF.

This chain links TRBV6-5 with TRBJ2-1, with a tentative D call TRBD1 (6 bases). The CDR3 length is 15 residues. Germline CDR1 and CDR2: MNHEY and SVGAGI. Trimming removed 0 bases at V and 1 base at J, with 7 bases between. As DNA, the CDR3 is TGTGCCAGCAGTTACTCTGACAGGTCCTACAATGAGCAGTTCTTC. It is translated as CASSYSDRSYNEQFF.

This clone was seen a single time. The chain combines TRBV7-3 with TRBJ2-7, with D possibly called TRBD1 or TRBD2 (5 bases each). Germline V lookup: CDR1 SGHTA, CDR2 FQGTGA. V was trimmed by 5 bases and J by 2 bases, leaving 13 bases between them. This CDR3 is built from 14 residues. Here the CDR3 reads CASSPRDHAYEQYF. In DNA form, the CDR3 reads TGTGCCAGCAGCCCCCGGGACCACGCCTACGAGCAGTACTTC.

This chain uses TRBV19 with TRBJ2-1, with no clear D. The CDR3 has 15 amino acids. CDR1 is LNHDA and CDR2 is SQIVND in the germline V gene (reference sequence). Trimming cost V 5 bases and J 0 bases, with 11 bases left between them. The CDR3 region is CASSPSFGSYNEQFF. Written as DNA, the CDR3 is TGTGCCAGTAGTCCCTCTTTCGGCTCCTACAATGAGCAGTTCTTC.

The chain joins TRBV5-4 to TRBJ2-3; 14 bases match TRBD2. The CDR3 loop spans 17 amino acids. Germline trimming cut 4 bases from V and 1 base from J; bases unmatched to any gene: 5. Germline V lookup: CDR1 SGHNT, CDR2 YYREEE (reference sequence). The CDR3 region is CASSLGLAGGRTDTQYF. As DNA, the CDR3 is TGTGCCAGCAGCCTCGGACTAGCGGGGGGCCGCACAGATACGCAGTATTTT.

The V and J genes are TRBV28 and TRBJ1-5; 7 bases agree with TRBD1. Germline CDR1 and CDR2: MDHEN and SYDVKM. Trimming at V came to 7 bases and at J to 1 base, leaving 10 bases not matched to a gene. The CDR3 covers 16 residues. The CDR3 loop reads CASNRKGTVSNQPQHF. CDR3 in DNA: TGTGCCAGCAATCGGAAAGGGACAGTAAGCAATCAGCCCCAGCATTTT. The variable domain in full, completed from reference TRBV28 and TRBJ1-5, reads DVKVTQSSRYLVKRTGEKVFLECVQDMDHENMFWYRQDPGLGLRLIYFSYDVKMKEKGDIPEGYSVSREKKERFSLILESASTNQTSMYLCASNRKGTVSNQPQHFGDGTRLSIL.

The chain employs TRBV19 and TRBJ1-5, with no clear D. The V and J ends lost 0 bases and 0 bases respectively, with 6 bases between them. This CDR3 spans 15 amino acids. Germline V gene sequence: CDR1 LNHDA, CDR2 SQIVND (reference sequence). The chain's CDR3 is CASSIDGNSNQPQHF. CDR3 DNA sequence: TGTGCCAGTAGTATAGACGGCAATAGCAATCAGCCCCAGCATTTT.

The rearrangement links TRBV11-2 to TRBJ2-5; 12 positions match TRBD2. There are 15 residues in the CDR3. Germline V gene lookup returns CDR1 SGHAT and CDR2 FQNNGV. The junction had 2 bases not matched to a gene; V was cut back by 5 bases and J by 1 base. The CDR3 reads CASSQTSGSQETQYF. The CDR3 DNA follows: TGTGCCAGCAGCCAGACTAGCGGGAGCCAAGAGACCCAGTACTTC.

The rearrangement uses TRBV27 and TRBJ2-3; 7 bases map to TRBD2. CDR3 size: 16 residues. Per germline, CDR1 MNHEY and CDR2 SMNVEV (reference sequence). After removal of 7 bases from V and 1 base from J, the junction contained 11 bases not matched to a gene. The CDR3 DNA sequence: TGTGCCAGCATTGGGTACCGGAGCGGGGGCACAGATACGCAGTATTTT. Its translation is CASIGYRSGGTDTQYF.